This T cell receptor (beta chain) was found in a study of blood T cell repertoires in COVID-19. Whole-study context: PBMCs, B-cell-depleted T cells, or T cells provided the cDNA or gDNA that made up the material.

Per the authors' pipeline: Estimates of nucleated cell counts were drawn from the amplification of reference gene primers. Libraries were prepared by immunoSEQ multiplex PCR; TCRdb keeps only in-frame clonotypes and omits some of them. The V and J calls and the clone size are those of that table, but D and trimming were determined from the DNA. The table lists around 180,000 clones, over 65% of them singletons. The CDR3 sequence is 17 residues long. J was trimmed by 8 bases and V by 0 bases; bases with no gene match: 12. The germline gives CDR1 KGHSH, CDR2 LQKENI. This receptor was obtained from an elderly woman with acute or convalescent COVID-19. The chain recombines TRBV18 with TRBJ2-1; 8 bases are shared with TRBD1. Sample: peripheral blood. The CDR3 sequence: CASSPPVMQGARDEQFF. DNA of the CDR3: TGTGCCAGCTCACCACCGGTTATGCAGGGGGCGAGAGATGAGCAGTTCTTC.